These 27 T cell receptor beta chains share one sample of origin, sequenced in a study of siplizumab effects on memory and regulatory T cells. Sequencing used immunoSEQ multiplex PCR; TCRdb keeps in-frame clones, though not all of them. The repertoire includes fewer than 70,000 clones, around nine tenths of them detected once, and more than 1.5% sits in the top ten. The sequenced sample was Tregs sorted from blood. The receptors originated from a human donor in good health.

This sequence joins TRBV5-6 and TRBJ2-7, with 8 nucleotides matching TRBD1. Trimming cost V 4 bases and J 0 bases; bases outside gene matches: 3. CDR3 length equals 14 residues. CDR1 SGHDT and CDR2 YYEEEE come from the germline V gene. DNA for the CDR3: TGTGCCAGCAGCCCGACAGGGGTCTCCTACGAGCAGTACTTC. Amino acids: CASSPTGVSYEQYF.

The chain joins TRBV11-1 to TRBJ2-7, with 7 bases lining up with TRBD1. Germline assignment: CDR1 SGHAT and CDR2 FQDESV (reference sequence). The CDR3 covers 15 residues. Unmatched junction bases numbered 11, after V lost 4 bases and J lost 5 bases. The CDR3 region has the DNA TGTGCCAGCAGCTCCAAGGGGGCCATTGTGGACGAGCAGTACTTC. Its protein is CASSSKGAIVDEQYF.

The chain has TRBV21-1 and TRBJ2-5; no check of the table's D call, TRBD1, against the DNA was made. The J call is doubtful: the DNA matches TRBJ2-7 better. TRBV21-1 is an annotated pseudogene. The CDR3 covers 17 residues. The CDR3 DNA follows: TGTGCCAGCAGCAAAGAGCCTACGGGACAGGAAGCCTACGAGCAGTACTTC. Its translation: CASSKEPTGQEAYEQYF.

The chain uses TRBV4-3 and TRBJ2-1; 8 bases fit TRBD2. Looked up from germline, CDR1 is LGHNA and CDR2 is YSLEER. The CDR3 consists of 17 residues. The V segment lost 3 bases and the J segment 9 bases; nucleotides outside the gene matches: 16. Here the CDR3 reads CASSQVGGGIRFGEQFF. The CDR3 DNA reads as TGCGCCAGCAGCCAGGTCGGCGGGGGGATTCGTTTCGGTGAGCAGTTCTTC.

The V call is TRBV4-1, the J call TRBJ2-3; 9 nucleotides line up with TRBD2. With V trimmed by 3 bases and J by 2 bases, 6 bases remained unmatched. The germline V gene has CDR1 MGHRA and CDR2 YSYEKL. The CDR3 consists of 16 residues. The CDR3 loop is CASSQFTSGSTDTQYF. Written as DNA, the CDR3 is TGCGCCAGCAGCCAGTTTACTAGCGGGTCCACAGATACGCAGTATTTT.

The chain is built from TRBV19 and TRBJ1-1; D not resolved. Germline values: CDR1 LNHDA, CDR2 SQIVND (reference sequence). The ends were cut back, 5 bases at V and 7 bases at J, with 14 bases in the middle. The CDR3 runs 13 residues. The CDR3 loop is CASSPIADLEAFF. In DNA form, the CDR3 reads TGTGCCAGTAGTCCCATCGCGGACCTTGAAGCTTTCTTT. Looking up the rest from reference TRBV19 and TRBJ1-1 gives the full variable domain: DGGITQSPKYLFRKEGQNVTLSCEQNLNHDAMYWYRQDPGQGLRLIYYSQIVNDFQKGDIAEGYSVSREKKESFPLTVTSAQKNPTAFYLCASSPIADLEAFFGQGTRLTVV.

CDR3 amino acids: CASSLGQGADSNQPQHF. CDR3 sequence (DNA): TGCGCCAGCAGCTTGGGACAGGGGGCCGATAGCAATCAGCCCCAGCATTTT. The V and J genes are TRBV5-1 and TRBJ1-5; 10 bases align to TRBD1. After removal of 0 bases from V and 0 bases from J, the junction contained 3 bases not matched to a gene. Looked up from germline, CDR1 is SGHRS and CDR2 is YFSETQ. The CDR3 has 17 amino acids.

This clone was recorded once. J is TRBJ2-1 and V is TRBV19; TRBD2 aligns across 14 bases. V lost 7 bases, J lost 0 bases, and 14 bases stayed unmatched. From germline, CDR1 is LNHDA and CDR2 SQIVND (reference sequence). The length of the CDR3 is 20 residues. CDR3 region: CASKLGTAGTSGGSYNEQFF. The DNA for the CDR3 is TGTGCCAGTAAACTCGGGACAGCAGGGACTAGCGGGGGCTCCTACAATGAGCAGTTCTTC.

This chain uses TRBV6-5 with TRBJ2-2, with TRBD1 identical over 8 bases. V lost 2 bases and J lost 0; bases outside the gene matches: 2. Germline loops: CDR1 MNHEY, CDR2 SVGAGI. There are 16 residues in the CDR3. The CDR3 bases are TGTGCCAGCAGTTACGGGACAGGAACGAACACCGGGGAGCTGTTTTTT. It yields the protein CASSYGTGTNTGELFF.

This chain uses TRBV7-9 with TRBJ2-1; D gene uncertain. CDR1 is SEHNR, CDR2 FQNEAQ, per germline (reference sequence). This CDR3 has 14 amino acids. The V end was cut by 5 bases, the J end by 8 bases, with 16 bases between. The CDR3: CASSPPGATDEQFF. CDR3 sequence (DNA): TGTGCCAGCAGCCCACCCGGTGCCACGGATGAGCAGTTCTTC.

The V call is TRBV19, the J call TRBJ2-1; a weak D match, TRBD1 (6 bases). Per germline, CDR1 LNHDA and CDR2 SQIVND (reference sequence). The germline V and J ends were trimmed by 3 bases and 12 bases, with 21 bases remaining between them. The CDR3 is 15 residues long. CDR3: CASSIGAGDRSRQFF. CDR3 sequence (DNA): TGTGCCAGTAGTATCGGGGCAGGGGATAGGTCGCGGCAGTTCTTC.

This chain uses TRBV5-1 with TRBJ1-1; D is perhaps TRBD1 (5 bases). The germline V gene has CDR1 SGHRS and CDR2 YFSETQ. The length of the CDR3 is 15 residues. Trimming pared 1 base from V and 1 base from J, leaving 11 bases between. The CDR3 protein is CASSLLRGRNTEAFF. CDR3 DNA: TGCGCCAGCAGCTTGCTTAGGGGAAGGAACACTGAAGCTTTCTTT.

On this clone itself: One end of the junction is discordant with germline, which a read error may explain. The V and J genes are TRBV9 and TRBJ2-7, with 9 nucleotides matching TRBD2. This CDR3 is built from 11 residues. The V gene's germline CDR1 is SGDLS and CDR2 YYNGEE. For the CDR3, the DNA is TGTGCCAGCAGCGCTAGACTAGCGGAGAACTTC. Translated: CASSARLAENF.

The genes are TRBV5-1 and TRBJ2-1; the D gene is possibly TRBD2 (6 bases). V was shortened by 0 bases and J by 2 bases, with 12 bases between the two germline ends. This CDR3 spans 16 amino acids. Germline CDR1 and CDR2: SGHRS and YFSETQ. The DNA for the CDR3 is TGCGCCAGCAGCTTGGTCCCTAGCGAAGCCTACAATGAGCAGTTCTTC. Translating it yields CASSLVPSEAYNEQFF.

The chain couples TRBV27 to TRBJ1-2, with D unclear. This CDR3 is 14 amino acids long. CDR1 is MNHEY and CDR2 is SMNVEV in the germline V gene (reference sequence). The ends were cut back, 0 bases at V and 4 bases at J, with 9 bases in the middle. This CDR3 reads CASSLSVPGYGYTF. CDR3 nucleotides: TGTGCCAGCAGTTTATCGGTTCCGGGCTATGGCTACACCTTC.

Only one count was recorded for this clone. This chain joins TRBV29-1 and TRBJ2-3, with a tentative D call TRBD2 (6 bases). CDR3 size: 13 residues. Trimming removed 5 bases from V and 0 bases from J, with 9 bases in between. Looked up from germline, CDR1 is SQVTM and CDR2 is ANQGSEA. The CDR3 here is CSVPGSSTDTQYF. The CDR3 nucleotides read TGCAGCGTTCCCGGGAGTAGCACAGATACGCAGTATTTT.

V and J are TRBV10-3 and TRBJ2-7; 9 nucleotides match TRBD2. This CDR3 region has 11 residues. The junction had 2 bases not matched to a gene; V was cut back by 11 bases and J by 3 bases. Germline loops: CDR1 ENHRY, CDR2 SYGVKD. CDR3 nucleotide sequence: TGTGCCGCGGGGGGGAGCTACGAGCAGTACTTC. Amino acid sequence: CAAGGSYEQYF.

The V and J genes are TRBV7-8 and TRBJ1-1, with D hard to call. The germline V gene has CDR1 SGHVS and CDR2 FQNEAQ. V was pared by 5 bases and J by 6 bases, with 10 bases between. The CDR3 runs 12 residues. The CDR3 loop reads CASSPRSAEAFF. Written as DNA, the CDR3 is TGTGCCAGCAGCCCGAGGAGTGCTGAAGCTTTCTTT.

Written as DNA, the CDR3 is TGTGCCAGCAGTTCAAGTCAGTACGAGCAGTACTTC. This encodes CASSSSQYEQYF. The genes are TRBV28 and TRBJ2-7; D gene uncertain. Trimming cost V 4 bases and J 4 bases, with 8 bases left between them. CDR3 length: 12 residues. Germline loops: CDR1 MDHEN, CDR2 SYDVKM.

This chain joins TRBV6-1 and TRBJ1-5, with D maybe TRBD1 (5 bases). Trimming cost V 1 base and J 4 bases, with 14 bases left between them. Germline lookup yields CDR1 MNHNS and CDR2 SASEGT. This CDR3 contains 16 residues. CDR3 amino acids: CASSEGGGSHNQPQHF. Here the CDR3 DNA reads TGTGCCAGCAGTGAAGGTGGGGGGTCCCATAATCAGCCCCAGCATTTT.

This chain uses TRBV5-1 with TRBJ2-7; 9 nucleotides match TRBD2. J gave up 6 bases and V 1 base, and 17 bases lay outside the gene matches. The CDR3 is 18 amino acids. From germline, CDR1 is SGHRS and CDR2 YFSETQ. Here the CDR3 reads CASSLRDSGGFPPLEQYF. DNA for the CDR3: TGCGCCAGCAGCTTGCGGGATAGCGGGGGCTTCCCGCCCCTCGAGCAGTACTTC.

The chain couples TRBV5-1 to TRBJ1-4; weak D call: TRBD1 (6 bases). The CDR3 has 14 residues. Germline CDR1 and CDR2: SGHRS and YFSETQ. Trimming stripped 7 bases from V and 1 base from J, with 11 bases between. The CDR3 is CASGEGGTNEKLFF. In DNA form, the CDR3 reads TGCGCCAGCGGTGAGGGGGGAACTAATGAAAAACTGTTTTTT.

The rearrangement links TRBV7-2 to TRBJ2-2; a weak D match, TRBD1 (6 bases). Germline CDR1 SGHTA, CDR2 FQGNSA. The CDR3 contains 15 residues. V lost 5 bases to trimming and J lost 4 bases, with 14 bases between them. In nucleotides, the CDR3 is TGTGCCAGCAGCATACAGGGTCATGTCACCGGGGAGCTGTTTTTT. It encodes CASSIQGHVTGELFF. Variable domain in full (rest from reference TRBV7-2 and TRBJ2-2): GAGVSQSPSNKVTEKGKDVELRCDPISGHTALYWYRQSLGQGLEFLIYFQGNSAPDKSGLPSDRFSAERTGGSVSTLTIQRTQQEDSAVYLCASSIQGHVTGELFFGEGSRLTVL.

The CDR3 loop is CASSLYGRGSNEQFF. Written as DNA, the CDR3 is TGTGCCAGCAGCTTATACGGCAGGGGGTCCAATGAGCAGTTCTTC. This rearrangement joins TRBV7-9 to TRBJ2-1, with 7 bases fitting TRBD1. With V trimmed by 2 bases and J by 6 bases, 7 bases remained unmatched. The CDR3 runs to 15 residues. The germline V gene has CDR1 SEHNR and CDR2 FQNEAQ (reference sequence).

The V and J genes are TRBV5-1 and TRBJ2-1, with 7 bases lining up with TRBD1. Per the germline V gene, CDR1 is SGHRS and CDR2 is YFSETQ. Unmatched junction bases numbered 3, after V lost 4 bases and J lost 2 bases. This CDR3 contains 14 residues. The CDR3 DNA is TGCGCCAGCAGCCTCGGGACAGCCTACAATGAGCAGTTCTTC. This translates into CASSLGTAYNEQFF.

The CDR3 nucleotides read TGTGCCAGCTCAGCCCCAGAGGGATCGGCTTTCTTT. Protein sequence: CASSAPEGSAFF. The V call is TRBV18, the J call TRBJ1-1; no clear D gene. Trimming cost V 5 bases and J 11 bases, with 15 bases left between them. Germline-derived CDR1 and CDR2 are KGHSH and LQKENI. The CDR3 runs to 12 residues.

This sequence joins TRBV18 and TRBJ2-1; D ambiguous. The CDR3 totals 11 residues. Germline CDR1 and CDR2: KGHSH and LQKENI. Deletions cut 3 bases from V and 6 bases from J, with 3 bases between. The CDR3: CASSPSNEQFF. The CDR3 nucleotides read TGTGCCAGCTCACCGAGCAATGAGCAGTTCTTC.